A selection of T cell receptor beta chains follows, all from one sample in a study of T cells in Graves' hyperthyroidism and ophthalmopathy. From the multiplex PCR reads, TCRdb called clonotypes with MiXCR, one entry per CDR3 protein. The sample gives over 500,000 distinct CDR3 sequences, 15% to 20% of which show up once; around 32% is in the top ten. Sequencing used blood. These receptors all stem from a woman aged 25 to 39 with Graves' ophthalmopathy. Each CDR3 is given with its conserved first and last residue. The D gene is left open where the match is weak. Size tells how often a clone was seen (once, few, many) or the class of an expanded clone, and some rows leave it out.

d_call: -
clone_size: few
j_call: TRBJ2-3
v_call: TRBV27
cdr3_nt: TGTGCCAGCAGACCCCCTCCGGGGTGGACGCAGTATTTT
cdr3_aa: CASRPPPGWTQYF

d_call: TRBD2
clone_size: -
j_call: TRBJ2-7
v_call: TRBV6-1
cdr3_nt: TGTGCCAGCAGTACTCCGGGACTAGCTGAGACCTACGAGCAGTACTTC
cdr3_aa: CASSTPGLAETYEQYF

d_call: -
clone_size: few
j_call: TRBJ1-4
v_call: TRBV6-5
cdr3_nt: TGTGCCAGCAGTTACTCGATTCAAGGGCTGAGGGAAAAACTGTTTTTT
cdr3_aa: CASSYSIQGLREKLFF

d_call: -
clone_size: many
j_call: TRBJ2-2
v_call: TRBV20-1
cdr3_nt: TGCAGTGCTAGAGATGGGGGGATGGGGGAGCTGTTTTTT
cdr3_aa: CSARDGGMGELFF

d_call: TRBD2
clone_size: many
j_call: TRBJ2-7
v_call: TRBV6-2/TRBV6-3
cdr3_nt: TGTGCCAGCTCCCCTAGCGGGAGACCCCCAGGCTACGAGCAGTACTTC
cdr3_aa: CASSPSGRPPGYEQYF

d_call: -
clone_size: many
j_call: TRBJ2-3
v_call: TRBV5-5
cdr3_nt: TGTGCCAGCAGCTTCGGCGGGCTCACAGATACGCAGTATTTT
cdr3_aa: CASSFGGLTDTQYF

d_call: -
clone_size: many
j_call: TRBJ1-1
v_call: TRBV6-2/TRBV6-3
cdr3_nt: TGTGCCAGCAGTAGAGCGGTTACCCTGAACACTGAAGCTTTCTTT
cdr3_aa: CASSRAVTLNTEAFF

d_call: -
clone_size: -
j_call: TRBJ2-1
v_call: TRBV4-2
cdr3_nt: TGTGCCAGCAGCCAAGATGGCTCGATCAATGAGCAGTTCTTC
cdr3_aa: CASSQDGSINEQFF

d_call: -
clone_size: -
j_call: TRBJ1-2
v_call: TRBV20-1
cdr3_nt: TGCAGTGCTACTCCGGGACCTAATAGAGCTAACTATGGCTACACCTTC
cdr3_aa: CSATPGPNRANYGYTF

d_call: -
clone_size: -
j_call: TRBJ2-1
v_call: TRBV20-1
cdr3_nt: TGCAGTGCTAGAGATCTACGATACAATGAGCAGTTCTTC
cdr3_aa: CSARDLRYNEQFF

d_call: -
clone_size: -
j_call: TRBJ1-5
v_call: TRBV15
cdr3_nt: TGTGCCACCAGCAGAGATTTTCCCAATCAGCCCCAGCATTTT
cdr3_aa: CATSRDFPNQPQHF

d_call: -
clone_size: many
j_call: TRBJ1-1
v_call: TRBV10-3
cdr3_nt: TGTGCCATCATGATGAGAGAAAACACTGAAGCTTTCTTT
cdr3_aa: CAIMMRENTEAFF

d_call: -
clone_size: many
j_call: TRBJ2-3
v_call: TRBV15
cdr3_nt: TGTGCCACCAGCAGAGATGTGACAGATACGCAGTATTTT
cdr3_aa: CATSRDVTDTQYF